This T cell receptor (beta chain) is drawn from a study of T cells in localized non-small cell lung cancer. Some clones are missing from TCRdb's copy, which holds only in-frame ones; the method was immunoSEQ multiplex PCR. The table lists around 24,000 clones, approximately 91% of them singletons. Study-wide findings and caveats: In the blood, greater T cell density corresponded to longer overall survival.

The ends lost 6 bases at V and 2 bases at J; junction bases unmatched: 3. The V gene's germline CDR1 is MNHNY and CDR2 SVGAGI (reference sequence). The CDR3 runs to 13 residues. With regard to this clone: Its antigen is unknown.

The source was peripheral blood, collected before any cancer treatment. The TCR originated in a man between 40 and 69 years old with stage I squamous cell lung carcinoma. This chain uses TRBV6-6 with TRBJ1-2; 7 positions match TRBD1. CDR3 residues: CASSLQGNYGYTF. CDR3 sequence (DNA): TGTGCCAGCAGCCTACAGGGGAACTATGGCTACACCTTC.